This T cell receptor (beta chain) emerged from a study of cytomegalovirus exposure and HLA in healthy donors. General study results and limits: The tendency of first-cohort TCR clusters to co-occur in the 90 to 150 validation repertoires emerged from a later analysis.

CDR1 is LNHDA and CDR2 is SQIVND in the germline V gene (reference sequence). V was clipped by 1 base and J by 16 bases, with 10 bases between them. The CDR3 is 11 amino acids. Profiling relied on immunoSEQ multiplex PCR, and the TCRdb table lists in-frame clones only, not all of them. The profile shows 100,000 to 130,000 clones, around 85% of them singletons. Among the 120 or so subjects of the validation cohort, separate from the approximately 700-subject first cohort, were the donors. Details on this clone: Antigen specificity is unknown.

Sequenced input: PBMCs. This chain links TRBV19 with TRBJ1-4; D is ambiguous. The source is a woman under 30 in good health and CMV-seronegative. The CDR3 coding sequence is TGTGCCAGTAGTATAGTCGGGATAGGGTTTTTT. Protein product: CASSIVGIGFF.